These 14 T cell receptor beta chains share one sample of origin, sequenced in a study of blood T cell repertoires in COVID-19. Generated by immunoSEQ multiplex PCR, the TCRdb table keeps only in-frame clones and is missing some. The data hold roughly 280,000 clones, with around 87% observed a single time. Sequencing was carried out using peripheral blood. Receptor source: a woman aged 55-75 years with COVID-19, enrolled during active disease.

The chain couples TRBV30 to TRBJ1-1; 9 nucleotides agree with TRBD1. CDR3 length: 13 residues. The trim removed 3 bases at V and 6 bases at J, leaving 5 bases unmatched. Per germline, CDR1 GTSNPN and CDR2 SVGIG (reference sequence). Here the CDR3 DNA reads TGTGCCTGGAGGCTTCGACAGGGGGCTGAAGCTTTCTTT. Its translation is CAWRLRQGAEAFF.

This chain joins TRBV9 and TRBJ2-1; 8 bases agree with TRBD2. Germline loops: CDR1 SGDLS, CDR2 YYNGEE. V shed 2 bases, J shed 8 bases, and the junction held 12 bases outside the gene matches. The CDR3 consists of 16 residues. CDR3 nucleotides: TGTGCCAGCAGCGTCCTCGGTGGGCGGGAGGCTCATGAGCAGTTCTTC. This gives the protein CASSVLGGREAHEQFF.

This chain links TRBV6-2 or TRBV6-3 with TRBJ1-1; D gene uncertain. The CDR3 length is 13 residues. Germline V lookup: CDR1 MNHEY, CDR2 SVGEGT. V lost 5 bases to trimming and J lost 1 base, with 8 bases between them. CDR3 nucleotide sequence: TGTGCCAGCAGTACAACAAGGAACACTGAAGCTTTCTTT. Translated, it gives CASSTTRNTEAFF.

Of note for this clone: This sample also contains other DNA sequences that code for the same CDR3. The rearrangement links TRBV5-1 to TRBJ1-5; 9 bases are shared with TRBD1. Germline V gene data show CDR1 as SGHRS and CDR2 as YFSETQ. The CDR3 contains 16 residues. The J segment lost 4 bases and the V segment lost 0 bases, leaving 5 bases of the junction unmatched. CDR3 protein: CASSLGTGTGNQPQHF. DNA for the CDR3: TGCGCCAGCAGCTTGGGTACCGGGACAGGGAATCAGCCCCAGCATTTT.

The CDR3 region is CASSTGMNTEAFF. The CDR3 region has the DNA TGCGCCAGCAGCACGGGAATGAACACTGAAGCTTTCTTT. This sequence joins TRBV5-1 and TRBJ1-1, with D uncertain. CDR1 SGHRS and CDR2 YFSETQ come from the germline V gene. The CDR3 loop spans 13 amino acids. Deletions cut 4 bases from V and 0 bases from J, with 7 bases between. Based on the CDR3 plus reference TRBV5-1 and TRBJ1-1, the full variable domain is KAGVTQTPRYLIKTRGQQVTLSCSPISGHRSVSWYQQTPGQGLQFLFEYFSETQRNKGNFPGRFSGRQFSNSRSEMNVSTLELGDSALYLCASSTGMNTEAFFGQGTRLTVV.

V gene TRBV5-4 combines with J gene TRBJ2-1; D perhaps matches TRBD2 (5 bases). The CDR3 is 14 residues long. CDR1 is SGHNT and CDR2 is YYREEE in the germline V gene (reference sequence). The V and J ends lost 4 bases and 2 bases respectively, with 10 bases between them. The CDR3 sequence: CASSITAAYNEQFF. CDR3 coding DNA: TGTGCCAGCAGCATCACAGCGGCCTACAATGAGCAGTTCTTC.

The genes are TRBV5-1 and TRBJ1-1; perhaps TRBD1 as D (6 bases). Per germline, CDR1 SGHRS and CDR2 YFSETQ. The CDR3 covers 15 residues. V lost 3 bases and J lost 3, with 15 bases in between. CDR3 region: CASSSTGTIYTEAFF. DNA for the CDR3: TGCGCCAGCAGCTCGACAGGAACGATTTACACTGAAGCTTTCTTT.

This sequence joins TRBV9 and TRBJ2-1; possibly TRBD2 for D (7 bases). Looked up from germline, CDR1 is SGDLS and CDR2 is YYNGEE. CDR3 size: 14 residues. V lost 4 bases to trimming and J lost 7 bases, with 15 bases between them. CDR3 amino acids: CASSTLARGNEQFF. In nucleotides, the CDR3 is TGTGCCAGCAGCACACTAGCGAGGGGGAATGAGCAGTTCTTC. Full variable domain (outside the CDR3, taken from reference TRBV9 and TRBJ2-1): DSGVTQTPKHLITATGQRVTLRCSPRSGDLSVYWYQQSLDQGLQFLIQYYNGEERAKGNILERFSAQQFPDLHSELNLSSLELGDSALYFCASSTLARGNEQFFGPGTRLTVL.

For the CDR3, the DNA is TGTGCCAGTAGTTCAATAAACCGGTCTGGGGCCAACGTCCTGACTTTC. Its translation: CASSSINRSGANVLTF. The rearrangement joins TRBV19 to TRBJ2-6; D uncertain. The CDR3 covers 16 residues. V gave up 5 bases and J gave up 1 base, with 12 bases separating them. Looked up from germline, CDR1 is LNHDA and CDR2 is SQIVND (reference sequence).

The V gene is TRBV5-1, the J gene TRBJ2-3, with D unresolved. The CDR3 length is 13 residues. Trimming took off 0 bases at V and 6 bases at J, with 8 bases between the two ends. The V gene's germline CDR1 is SGHRS and CDR2 YFSETQ. The CDR3 protein is CASSLGAQDTQYF. The CDR3 DNA reads as TGCGCCAGCAGCTTGGGGGCCCAGGATACGCAGTATTTT.

The chain links TRBV5-1 to TRBJ1-1, with 8 bases identical to TRBD1. This CDR3 comprises 14 residues. Unmatched junction bases numbered 3, after V lost 1 base and J lost 4 bases. The germline V gene has CDR1 SGHRS and CDR2 YFSETQ. In DNA, the CDR3 is TGCGCCAGCAGCTTGCAGGGGGCGGTCACTGAAGCTTTCTTT. This encodes CASSLQGAVTEAFF. The complete variable domain, with remaining parts taken from reference TRBV5-1 and TRBJ1-1, reads KAGVTQTPRYLIKTRGQQVTLSCSPISGHRSVSWYQQTPGQGLQFLFEYFSETQRNKGNFPGRFSGRQFSNSRSEMNVSTLELGDSALYLCASSLQGAVTEAFFGQGTRLTVV.

The V and J genes are TRBV28 and TRBJ1-4, with D unclear. V was trimmed by 8 bases and J by 8 bases, leaving 18 bases between them. This CDR3 is 14 amino acids long. Germline-derived CDR1 and CDR2 are MDHEN and SYDVKM. The CDR3 loop reads CASRIAGMGEKLFF. The CDR3 nucleotides are TGTGCCAGCCGGATAGCGGGGATGGGGGAAAAACTGTTTTTT.

The chain employs TRBV6-6 and TRBJ1-1, with unresolved D. Germline assignment: CDR1 MNHNY and CDR2 SVGAGI (reference sequence). The CDR3 runs 14 residues. V was clipped by 0 bases and J by 5 bases, with 10 bases between them. The CDR3 here is CASSYSGYGTEAFF. CDR3 coding DNA: TGTGCCAGCAGTTACTCGGGTTACGGGACTGAAGCTTTCTTT.

The chain has TRBV11-1 and TRBJ1-1, with D perhaps matching TRBD1 (5 bases). The germline V gene encodes CDR1 SGHAT and CDR2 FQDESV (reference sequence). Trimming removed 5 bases from V and 0 bases from J, with 13 bases in between. This CDR3 is 15 amino acids long. The CDR3 nucleotides are TGTGCCAGCAGCAGAAGACAGAAAATGAACACTGAAGCTTTCTTT. It is translated as CASSRRQKMNTEAFF.